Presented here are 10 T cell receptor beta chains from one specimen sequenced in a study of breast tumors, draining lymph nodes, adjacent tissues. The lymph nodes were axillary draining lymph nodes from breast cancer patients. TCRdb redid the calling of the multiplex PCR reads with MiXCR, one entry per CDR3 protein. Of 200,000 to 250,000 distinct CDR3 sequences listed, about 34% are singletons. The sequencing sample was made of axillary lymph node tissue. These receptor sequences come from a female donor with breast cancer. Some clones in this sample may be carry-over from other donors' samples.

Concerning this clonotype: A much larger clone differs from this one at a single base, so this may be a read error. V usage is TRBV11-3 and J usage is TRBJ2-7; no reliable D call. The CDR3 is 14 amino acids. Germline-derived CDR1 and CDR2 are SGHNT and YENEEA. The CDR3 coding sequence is TGTGCCAACAGCCTAACCGGACCCTCCTACGAGCAGTACTTC. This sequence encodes CANSLTGPSYEQYF.

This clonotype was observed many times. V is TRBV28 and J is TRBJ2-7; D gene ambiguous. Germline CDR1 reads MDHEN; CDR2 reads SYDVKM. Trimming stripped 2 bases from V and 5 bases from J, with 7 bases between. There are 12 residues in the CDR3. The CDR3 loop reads CASSLPTNEQYF. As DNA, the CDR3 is TGTGCCAGCAGTTTACCGACAAACGAGCAGTACTTC.

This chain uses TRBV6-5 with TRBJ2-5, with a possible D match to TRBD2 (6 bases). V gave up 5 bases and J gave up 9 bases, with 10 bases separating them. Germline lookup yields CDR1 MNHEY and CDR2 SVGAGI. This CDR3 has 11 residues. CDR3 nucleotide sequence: TGTGCCAGCAGTCACCGGGGGTCCCAGTACTTC. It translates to CASSHRGSQYF.

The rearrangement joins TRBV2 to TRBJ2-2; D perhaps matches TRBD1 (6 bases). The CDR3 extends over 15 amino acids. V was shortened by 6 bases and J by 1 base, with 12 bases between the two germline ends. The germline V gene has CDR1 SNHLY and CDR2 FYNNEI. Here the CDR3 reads CASSAGAQNTGELFF. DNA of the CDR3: TGTGCCAGCAGCGCAGGGGCACAGAACACCGGGGAGCTGTTTTTT.

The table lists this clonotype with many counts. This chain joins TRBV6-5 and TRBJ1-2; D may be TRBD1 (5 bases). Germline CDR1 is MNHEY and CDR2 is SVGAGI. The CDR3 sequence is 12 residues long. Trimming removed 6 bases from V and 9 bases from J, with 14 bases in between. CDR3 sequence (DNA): TGTGCCAGCAGGACCGAGCAGGGTAGCTACACCTTC. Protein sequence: CASRTEQGSYTF.

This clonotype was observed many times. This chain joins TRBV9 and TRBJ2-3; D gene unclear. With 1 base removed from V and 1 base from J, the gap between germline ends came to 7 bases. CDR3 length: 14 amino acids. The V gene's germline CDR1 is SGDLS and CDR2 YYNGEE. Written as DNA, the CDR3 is TGTGCCAGCAGCGTAACACGGGGCACAGATACGCAGTATTTT. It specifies CASSVTRGTDTQYF.

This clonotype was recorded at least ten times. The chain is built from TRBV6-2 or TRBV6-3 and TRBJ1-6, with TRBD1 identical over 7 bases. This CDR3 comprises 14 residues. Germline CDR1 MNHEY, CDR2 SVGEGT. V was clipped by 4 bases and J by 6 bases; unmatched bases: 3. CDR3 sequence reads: CASSSWDSNSPLHF. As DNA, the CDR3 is TGTGCCAGCAGTTCCTGGGACAGTAATTCACCCCTCCACTTT.

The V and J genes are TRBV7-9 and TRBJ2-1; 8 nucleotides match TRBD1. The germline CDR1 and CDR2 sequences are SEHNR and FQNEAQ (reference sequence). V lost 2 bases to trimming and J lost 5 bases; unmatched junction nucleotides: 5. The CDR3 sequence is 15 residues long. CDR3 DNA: TGTGCCAGCAGCTTACACAGGGGGACGAACAATGAGCAGTTCTTC. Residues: CASSLHRGTNNEQFF.

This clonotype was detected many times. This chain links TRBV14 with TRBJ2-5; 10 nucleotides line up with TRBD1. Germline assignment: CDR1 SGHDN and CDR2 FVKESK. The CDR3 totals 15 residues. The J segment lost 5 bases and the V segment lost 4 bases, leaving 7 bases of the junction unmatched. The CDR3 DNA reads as TGTGCCAGCAGCCTGGACAGGGGGATGTGGGAGACCCAGTACTTC. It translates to CASSLDRGMWETQYF.

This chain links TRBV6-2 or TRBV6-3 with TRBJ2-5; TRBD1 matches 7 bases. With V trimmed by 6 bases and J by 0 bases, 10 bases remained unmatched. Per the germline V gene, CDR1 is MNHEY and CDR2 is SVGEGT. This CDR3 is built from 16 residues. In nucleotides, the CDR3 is TGTGCCAGCAGATACGGGACAGTAAGGTACCAAGAGACCCAGTACTTC. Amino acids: CASRYGTVRYQETQYF.